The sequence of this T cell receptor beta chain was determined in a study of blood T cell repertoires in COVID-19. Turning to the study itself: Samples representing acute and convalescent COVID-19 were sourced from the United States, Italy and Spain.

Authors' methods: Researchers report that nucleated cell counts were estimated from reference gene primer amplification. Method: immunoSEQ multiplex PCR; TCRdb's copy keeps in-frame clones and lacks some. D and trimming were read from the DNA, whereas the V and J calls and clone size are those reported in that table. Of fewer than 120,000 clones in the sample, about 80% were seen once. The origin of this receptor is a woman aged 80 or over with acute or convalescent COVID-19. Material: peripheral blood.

Written as DNA, the CDR3 is TGTGCCAGCAGCTTGGAGGCAGGGGGCGGATGGGGCTATGGCTACACCTTC. The encoded protein is CASSLEAGGGWGYGYTF. V gene TRBV5-4 combines with J gene TRBJ1-2; the match to TRBD1 covers 8 bases. V lost 0 bases and J lost 4; bases outside the gene matches: 11. The germline V gene has CDR1 SGHNT and CDR2 YYREEE (reference sequence). This CDR3 contains 17 residues.